This TCR beta chain appears in the sequencing data of a study of glioma-infiltrating T cells after dendritic cell vaccination. Study observations and caveats: Only a small number of patients had complete blood and tumor samples.

The germline V gene has CDR1 SGHTS and CDR2 YDEGEE. Trimming left V 2 bases short and J 0 bases short, with 7 bases between. The CDR3 totals 14 residues. Only a few counts were recorded for this clone. Antigen unknown. Input was 2 to 2.5 ug genomic DNA, or all available if less. The assay was immunoSEQ multiplex PCR, and TCRdb's table has in-frame clones only and misses some. The sample gives around 62,000 clones, 75% to 85% of which show up once; under 10% is in the top ten. V and J are TRBV5-8 and TRBJ2-3, with TRBD2 as a possible D gene (5 bases). The clonotype was recovered from a human donor with glioblastoma. The sample here was blood, taken before dendritic cell vaccination. CDR3 nucleotide sequence: TGTGCCAGCAGCTTCGGGGTGAGCACAGATACGCAGTATTTT. Its protein product is CASSFGVSTDTQYF.